Listed below are T cell receptor beta chains from one sample, sequenced in a study of beta chain features in type 1 diabetes. Assay used: immunoSEQ multiplex PCR; TCRdb lists only in-frame clones, some missing. The table lists around 500,000 clones, about an eighth of them singletons. The specimen was naive CD4+ T cells from blood. Receptors originate from a woman between 18 and 30 years old in good health. The CDR3 runs from the conserved cysteine through the conserved F or W. The D gene is left open where the match is weak. The listing skips clone size in some rows; elsewhere it reads once, few, many or a size class.

>TRBV19|once|TRBJ1-1|-
CASSIIGLGAFF
TGTGCCAGTAGTATAATCGGATTGGGAGCTTTCTTT
>TRBV7-9|-|TRBJ1-6|-
CASSTRVALGENSPLHF
TGTGCCAGCAGCACTCGAGTGGCTCTCGGGGAAAATTCACCCCTCCACTTT
>TRBV6-5|-|TRBJ2-7|-
CASRDEGVREQYF
TGTGCCAGCAGGGACGAAGGGGTGAGGGAGCAGTACTTC
>TRBV30|few|TRBJ2-7|TRBD2
CAWSPSRTSAYEQYF
TGTGCCTGGAGTCCGTCTCGGACTAGCGCGTACGAGCAGTACTTC
>TRBV30|-|TRBJ1-4|-
CAWGRNEKLFF
TGTGCCTGGGGGAGGAATGAAAAACTGTTTTTT
>TRBV28|few|TRBJ1-5|-
CASSQDRPNQPQHF
TGTGCCAGCAGCCAAGACAGACCCAATCAGCCCCAGCATTTT
>TRBV2|few|TRBJ2-3|-
CASSGETADTQYF
TGTGCCAGCAGTGGGGAGACTGCAGATACGCAGTATTTT
>TRBV7-2|-|TRBJ2-1|TRBD2
CASSLALLAGGVSYNEQFF
TGTGCCAGCAGCTTAGCGCTTCTAGCGGGGGGCGTCTCCTACAATGAGCAGTTCTTC
>TRBV5-4|few|TRBJ2-1|-
CASSLDHNKQFF
TGTGCCAGCAGCTTGGACCACAATAAGCAGTTCTTC
>TRBV9|few|TRBJ2-1|TRBD2
CASSVISGSFNEQFF
TGTGCCAGCAGCGTAATTAGCGGGAGTTTTAATGAGCAGTTCTTC
>TRBV7-2|few|TRBJ2-5|-
CASSPLRETQYF
TGTGCCAGCAGTCCCCTTAGGGAGACCCAGTACTTC
>TRBV28|few|TRBJ1-1|-
CASSLLNTEAFF
TGTGCCAGCAGTCTACTGAACACTGAAGCTTTCTTT
>TRBV10-3|-|TRBJ1-2|TRBD1
CAISVGDRAYYGYTF
TGTGCCATCAGTGTTGGAGACAGGGCCTACTATGGCTACACCTTC
>TRBV7-9|-|TRBJ1-4|-
CASSLRPTTDNEKLFF
TGTGCCAGCAGCTTAAGACCGACTACGGATAATGAAAAACTGTTTTTT
>TRBV4-2|-|TRBJ1-2|-
CASSQASLYGYTF
TGTGCCAGCAGCCAAGCGTCCCTGTATGGCTACACCTTC
>TRBV18|-|TRBJ1-6|TRBD1
CASSPGQALSPLHF
TGTGCCAGCTCACCAGGACAGGCCCTGTCACCCCTCCACTTT
>TRBV5-1|-|TRBJ1-4|-
CASTSRGGSNEKLFF
TGCGCCAGCACCTCGAGAGGAGGCAGTAATGAAAAACTGTTTTTT
>TRBV5-1|few|TRBJ2-2|-
CASSLQGSGELFF
TGCGCCAGCAGCTTACAGGGTTCCGGGGAGCTGTTTTTT
>TRBV4-2|few|TRBJ1-1|TRBD1
CASSQRDRVTEAFF
TGTGCCAGCAGCCAACGGGACAGGGTAACTGAAGCTTTCTTT
>TRBV29-1|few|TRBJ1-1|TRBD1
CSADSGGGTEAFF
TGCAGCGCCGACTCAGGGGGGGGAACTGAAGCTTTCTTT
>TRBV5-6|-|TRBJ1-2|-
CASSPVYRGQSYGYTF
TGTGCCAGCAGCCCGGTCTACCGCGGACAGAGCTATGGCTACACCTTC
>TRBV7-9|few|TRBJ2-5|-
CASSLGIGQETQYF
TGTGCCAGCAGCTTAGGAATAGGCCAAGAGACCCAGTACTTC
>TRBV30|many|TRBJ2-7|TRBD1
CAVRDRGLPKQYF
TGTGCCGTAAGGGACAGGGGGCTTCCGAAGCAGTACTTC
>TRBV5-1|few|TRBJ2-1|-
CASSFTDSNYNEQFF
TGCGCCAGCAGCTTTACAGATAGTAACTACAATGAGCAGTTCTTC
>TRBV19|-|TRBJ2-1|-
CASRRTGRGLIDNEQFF
TGTGCCAGTAGGAGGACAGGGAGGGGGCTCATCGACAATGAGCAGTTCTTC
>TRBV9|-|TRBJ2-3|-
CASSTSADTQYF
TGTGCCAGCAGCACATCTGCAGATACGCAGTATTTT
>TRBV9|-|TRBJ1-6|TRBD1
CASSPQDRVPNSPLHF
TGTGCCAGCAGCCCACAAGACAGGGTCCCTAATTCACCCCTCCACTTT
>TRBV18|-|TRBJ2-3|-
CASSPFGGVTDTQYF
TGTGCCAGCTCACCATTTGGGGGAGTGACAGATACGCAGTATTTT
>TRBV30|-|TRBJ1-5|-
CAWSVPISYSNQPQHF
TGTGCCTGGAGTGTCCCGATATCTTATAGCAATCAGCCCCAGCATTTT
>TRBV27|-|TRBJ2-7|-
CASSLGPGVRDEQYF
TGTGCCAGCAGTTTAGGCCCAGGGGTCCGCGACGAGCAGTACTTC
>TRBV5-4|few|TRBJ1-1|-
CASSLGAGRLNTEAFF
TGTGCCAGCAGCTTGGGGGCCGGTAGACTGAACACTGAAGCTTTCTTT
>TRBV4-1|many|TRBJ2-4|-
CASSQPRAGNKNIQYF
TGCGCCAGCAGCCAACCTCGCGCGGGAAACAAAAACATTCAGTACTTC
>TRBV5-4|-|TRBJ2-3|TRBD1
CASSDRGLGTDTQYF
TGTGCCAGCTCAGACAGGGGGCTAGGGACAGATACGCAGTATTTT
>TRBV6-6|few|TRBJ1-1|-
CASTFREPEAFF
TGTGCCAGCACATTCAGAGAGCCTGAAGCTTTCTTT
>TRBV11-2|-|TRBJ2-5|-
CASSLQWAYQETQYF
TGTGCCAGCAGCCTGCAGTGGGCATATCAAGAGACCCAGTACTTC
>TRBV28|few|TRBJ1-1|TRBD1
CASIRDRVRNTEAFF
TGTGCCAGCATCCGGGACAGAGTGCGGAACACTGAAGCTTTCTTT
>TRBV27|few|TRBJ1-4|-
CASSFSGFNEKLFF
TGTGCCAGCAGTTTTTCAGGGTTTAATGAAAAACTGTTTTTT
>TRBV7-9|few|TRBJ2-3|TRBD2
CASSPGGTTSDTQYF
TGTGCCAGCAGCCCTGGGGGGACTACATCAGATACGCAGTATTTT
>TRBV14|few|TRBJ2-2|-
CASSQFDKGLNTGELFF
TGTGCCAGCAGCCAATTTGACAAGGGGTTGAACACCGGGGAGCTGTTTTTT
>TRBV5-4|few|TRBJ2-3|-
CASSSGQNTDTQYF
TGTGCCAGCAGCTCCGGACAGAACACAGATACGCAGTATTTT
>TRBV5-1|-|TRBJ2-7|-
CASSLGTGRRAYEQYF
TGCGCCAGCAGCTTGGGGACGGGACGGAGAGCTTACGAGCAGTACTTC
>TRBV29-1|many|TRBJ2-4|TRBD1
CSVEARQGNIQYF
TGCAGCGTTGAAGCAAGACAGGGAAACATTCAGTACTTC
>TRBV2|-|TRBJ2-1|-
CASRTGRASHEQFF
TGTGCCAGCAGGACAGGGAGGGCCTCCCATGAGCAGTTCTTC
>TRBV19|-|TRBJ2-1|-
CASAKPPGEYNEQFF
TGTGCCAGCGCAAAGCCCCCAGGGGAATACAATGAGCAGTTCTTC
>TRBV4-1|few|TRBJ2-6|-
CASSQVGTGATGANVLTF
TGCGCCAGCAGCCAAGTTGGGACGGGGGCCACTGGGGCCAACGTCCTGACTTTC
>TRBV2|-|TRBJ2-2|-
CASSGGFTGELFF
TGTGCCAGCAGTGGAGGTTTCACCGGGGAGCTGTTTTTT
>TRBV5-1|few|TRBJ2-5|-
CASSFSGDGETQYF
TGCGCCAGCAGCTTTTCTGGCGACGGAGAGACCCAGTACTTC
>TRBV7-3|few|TRBJ2-2|-
CASSPFGAANTGELFF
TGTGCCAGCAGCCCGTTCGGAGCCGCGAACACCGGGGAGCTGTTTTTT
>TRBV7-2|-|TRBJ2-3|-
CASSSKADTQYF
TGTGCCAGCAGCTCCAAAGCAGATACGCAGTATTTT
>TRBV15|-|TRBJ2-3|-
CATSRVQLVGTDTQYF
TGTGCCACCAGCAGAGTTCAACTGGTGGGCACAGATACGCAGTATTTT
>TRBV7-9|-|TRBJ1-2|-
CASSPTSAVTF
TGTGCCAGCAGCCCTACATCTGCCGTCACCTTC
>TRBV9|many|TRBJ2-1|-
CASSVDALALF
TGTGCCAGCAGCGTAGACGCCCTTGCGCTCTTC
>TRBV30|many|TRBJ1-2|-
CAWAIPRYGYTF
TGTGCCTGGGCGATCCCACGGTATGGCTACACCTTC
>TRBV9|few|TRBJ2-6|-
CASSVGRQYSGANVLTF
TGTGCCAGCAGCGTAGGTCGACAGTACTCTGGGGCCAACGTCCTGACTTTC
>TRBV5-1|few|TRBJ2-7|TRBD2
CASSLDPAGGPYEQYF
TGCGCCAGCAGCTTGGATCCAGCGGGAGGGCCCTACGAGCAGTACTTC
>TRBV29-1|few|TRBJ1-1|-
CSVVRGPNTEAFF
TGCAGCGTTGTGAGGGGTCCGAACACTGAAGCTTTCTTT
>TRBV2|few|TRBJ1-2|TRBD1
CASSGQGARGYTF
TGTGCCAGCAGTGGACAGGGGGCGCGTGGCTACACCTTC